Listed below are T cell receptor beta chains from one sample, sequenced in a study of T-cell reconstitution after alpha-beta-depleted transplantation in children. One entry per CDR3 protein results from TCRdb running MiXCR on the PCR reads. The sample lists fewer than 700,000 distinct CDR3 sequences, over 10% seen once, with about 2.2% in the top ten. Sequencing used PBMCs, mostly from graft donor cells, obtained 360 days after TCRalphabeta/CD19-depleted stem cell transplant. These receptors originate from a male patient younger than 18 who had a stem cell transplant for acute myeloid leukemia, so the T cells may come from the graft donor. Both conserved end residues are part of each CDR3. D genes are given only for firm matches. Clone size appears in some rows only: once, few, many, or a class for an expanded clone.

size	V	D	J	length	CDR3	DNA
.	TRBV28	.	TRBJ2-2	14	CASTNIRGNGELFF	TGTGCCAGCACCAATATAAGGGGGAATGGGGAGCTGTTTTTT
many	TRBV29-1	TRBD2	TRBJ2-2	19	CSVEDPLTSGNANTGELFF	TGCAGCGTTGAAGATCCCCTGACTAGCGGGAATGCGAACACCGGGGAGCTGTTTTTT
.	TRBV7-8	.	TRBJ2-3	15	CASTLLREHTDTQYF	TGTGCCAGCACCTTGCTTCGGGAGCACACAGATACGCAGTATTTT
many	TRBV7-2	.	TRBJ2-2	15	CASSIQEMNTGELFF	TGTGCCAGCAGCATTCAGGAGATGAACACCGGGGAGCTGTTTTTT
.	TRBV6-1	.	TRBJ2-1	16	CASSRAALSSYNEQFF	TGTGCCAGCAGCCGCGCGGCGCTGAGCTCCTACAATGAGCAGTTCTTC
few	TRBV15	.	TRBJ1-3	14	CATSMWGTGNTIYF	TGTGCCACCAGCATGTGGGGGACTGGAAACACCATATATTTT
.	TRBV20-1	.	TRBJ2-1	15	CSAGGSPTSYNEQFF	TGCAGTGCTGGGGGATCACCCACCTCATACAATGAGCAGTTCTTC
.	TRBV7-3	.	TRBJ1-2	13	CASSLKEGSGYTF	TGTGCCAGCAGCTTAAAAGAAGGGTCAGGCTACACCTTC
few	TRBV29-1	.	TRBJ1-2	14	CSVEDRHNNYGYTF	TGCAGCGTTGAAGACAGGCACAATAACTATGGCTACACCTTC
many	TRBV5-1	TRBD1	TRBJ2-7	18	CASSSTVGTGFGRNEQYF	TGCGCCAGCAGCTCGACGGTCGGGACAGGGTTTGGGAGGAACGAGCAGTACTTC
many	TRBV7-8	.	TRBJ2-2	11	CASSLVWELFF	TGTGCCAGCAGCTTAGTATGGGAGCTGTTTTTT
.	TRBV28	TRBD2	TRBJ2-7	16	CASYASGRASSYEQYF	TGTGCCAGCTACGCTAGCGGGAGGGCCAGCTCCTACGAGCAGTACTTC
few	TRBV4-3	.	TRBJ2-3	16	CASSQERSGSTDTQYF	TGCGCCAGCAGCCAAGAAAGGAGCGGTAGCACAGATACGCAGTATTTT
few	TRBV19	TRBD2	TRBJ2-3	15	CASSTSGALEDTQYF	TGTGCCAGTAGTACTAGCGGGGCCTTGGAGGATACGCAGTATTTT
few	TRBV12-3/TRBV12-4	.	TRBJ1-2	13	CASSLARGYGYTF	TGTGCCAGCAGTTTGGCCAGGGGATATGGCTACACCTTC
few	TRBV5-1	TRBD1	TRBJ1-5	14	CASSATGGNQPQHF	TGCGCCAGCAGCGCAACAGGGGGCAATCAGCCCCAGCATTTT
few	TRBV6-1	.	TRBJ1-2	13	CASSRAADYGYTF	TGTGCCAGCTCAAGGGCGGCAGACTATGGCTACACCTTC
many	TRBV7-9	TRBD2	TRBJ2-2	17	CASSSTSGRAWTGELFF	TGTGCCAGCAGCTCGACTAGCGGGAGGGCCTGGACCGGGGAGCTGTTTTTT
few	TRBV10-2	.	TRBJ1-1	11	CASAADTEAFF	TGCGCCAGCGCGGCGGACACTGAAGCTTTCTTT
few	TRBV9	.	TRBJ2-2	19	CASSVLFLTGTENTGELFF	TGTGCCAGCAGCGTCCTATTCCTTACCGGGACGGAGAACACCGGGGAGCTGTTTTTT